This TCR beta chain is from a study of PD-1 blockade in classical Hodgkin lymphoma. The CDR3 is made up of 13 amino acids. Germline V lookup: CDR1 SNHLY, CDR2 FYNNEI. Trimming removed 4 bases at V and 2 bases at J, with 9 bases between. Brentuximab vedotin exposure varied among the patients, all of whom had relapsed after autologous stem cell transplantation. The assay was immunoSEQ multiplex PCR, and TCRdb's table has in-frame clones only and misses some. Among 21,000 or so clones listed, 75% to 85% were seen once. J is TRBJ2-7 and V is TRBV2; TRBD1 is a possible D gene (6 bases). The source is a human donor with classical Hodgkin lymphoma. Source: peripheral blood mononuclear cells (PBMCs), taken before the second cycle of nivolumab. The chain's CDR3 is CASSAGTPYEQYF. CDR3 nucleotides: TGTGCCAGCAGTGCTGGGACACCCTACGAGCAGTACTTC.